The next 5 T cell receptor beta chains were all read from a single sample in a study of T cells after yellow fever vaccination (dated by TCRdb to 2018 to 2020). The sample's treatment or condition label, decoded: live attenuated yellow fever vaccine strain. Library generation was performed with 5' RACE. Instrument on record: Illumina NovaSeq 6000. TCRdb took the public reads, trimmed them with fastp at Q25, ran MiXCR for clone calling and kept in-frame beta chains. Rows are combined by CDR3 protein, so each entry shows the most common genes and DNA. The sample table holds 80,000 to 100,000 distinct CDR3 sequences, of which about 5.8% were seen once. More than 40% of the sample goes to the ten largest clones. The source material was CD8+ T cells sorted from PBMCs, sampled 10 days after the yellow fever booster vaccination. The receptor source for this set is a man in his late teens or twenties who received the YFV17D yellow fever vaccine.

This clonotype appeared a few times. This sequence joins TRBV19 and TRBJ1-6; weak D call: TRBD1 (6 bases). The CDR3 is 13 residues long. CDR1 and CDR2 (germline): LNHDA, SQIVND (reference sequence). The CDR3 region is CPRGQPSCSPLHF. In DNA form, the CDR3 reads TGTCCCCGAGGACAGCCGTCATGTTCACCCCTCCACTTT.

This clonotype turned up a few times. This chain joins TRBV19 and TRBJ2-4; D uncertain. Germline CDR1 LNHDA, CDR2 SQIVND (reference sequence). The ends were cut back, 7 bases at V and 6 bases at J, with 16 bases in the middle. CDR3 size: 14 residues. The DNA for the CDR3 is TGTGCCAGTACCGGCGGAGTCCTGGGAAACATTCAGTACTTC. Amino acids: CASTGGVLGNIQYF.

This clonotype was seen repeatedly, ten times or more. The rearrangement links TRBV4-3 to TRBJ2-5; 11 bases fit TRBD1. Germline loops: CDR1 LGHNA, CDR2 YSLEER. The junction had 5 bases not matched to a gene; V was cut back by 0 bases and J by 5 bases. This CDR3 spans 16 amino acids. CDR3 sequence: CASSQDRTGGAETQYF. DNA of the CDR3: TGCGCCAGCAGCCAAGATCGGACAGGGGGCGCGGAGACCCAGTACTTC.

This clonotype was picked up many times. CDR3 coding DNA: TGCAGCGTTGCACAGGGGGCTGGTGAGCAGTTCTTC. Protein: CSVAQGAGEQFF. The chain uses TRBV29-1 and TRBJ2-1; 9 nucleotides align to TRBD1. After removal of 4 bases from V and 9 bases from J, the junction contained 4 bases not matched to a gene. The CDR3 has 12 residues. Germline V gene lookup returns CDR1 SQVTM and CDR2 ANQGSEA.

The V and J genes are TRBV9 and TRBJ2-6, with 9 positions matching TRBD1. CDR1 and CDR2 from the germline V gene are SGDLS and YYNGEE. V was clipped by 4 bases and J by 0 bases; unmatched bases: 8. This CDR3 has 18 amino acids. CDR3 protein: CASSPRDRVFSGANVLTF. CDR3 coding DNA: TGTGCCAGCAGCCCCCGGGACAGGGTATTCTCTGGGGCCAACGTCCTGACTTTC.